Below, 22 T cell receptor beta chains from the same sample are listed, as sequenced in a study of cytomegalovirus exposure and HLA in healthy donors. This table comes from immunoSEQ multiplex PCR, and its TCRdb copy is limited to in-frame clones, with some not included. The sample lists about 130,000 clones; 89% were seen once. Sequenced sample: PBMCs. The source is a woman aged 18-29 years in good health and CMV-seronegative.

This rearrangement joins TRBV6-5 to TRBJ2-5, with D unclear. With 1 base removed from V and 4 bases from J, the gap between germline ends came to 10 bases. This CDR3 has 14 amino acids. CDR1 and CDR2 from the germline V gene are MNHEY and SVGAGI. CDR3 nucleotides: TGTGCCAGCAGTTACTTGGCAGGTCGAGAGACCCAGTACTTC. Its translation is CASSYLAGRETQYF.

J is TRBJ2-3 and V is TRBV5-1; a weak D match, TRBD2 (6 bases). The V gene lost 0 bases and the J gene lost 11 bases, with 16 bases spanning the gap. CDR1 and CDR2 (germline): SGHRS, YFSETQ. CDR3 length: 14 residues. Written as DNA, the CDR3 is TGCGCCAGCAGCTTGGGGTCTGCCCTGGAGGGGCAGTATTTT. Its translation: CASSLGSALEGQYF.

A single count supports this clone. The chain has TRBV27 and TRBJ2-3; a weak D match, TRBD2 (5 bases). The CDR3 loop spans 15 amino acids. The germline V and J ends were trimmed by 3 bases and 0 bases, with 10 bases remaining between them. Per germline, CDR1 MNHEY and CDR2 SMNVEV (reference sequence). CDR3 nucleotides: TGTGCCAGCAGTTTTACCGGGGTCAGCACAGATACGCAGTATTTT. Residues: CASSFTGVSTDTQYF.

The chain uses TRBV6-5 and TRBJ2-2, with 8 positions matching TRBD1. The germline CDR1 and CDR2 sequences are MNHEY and SVGAGI. The J segment lost 4 bases and the V segment lost 0 bases, leaving 4 bases of the junction unmatched. The CDR3 consists of 16 residues. The CDR3: CASSYSTQGATGELFF. The CDR3 bases are TGTGCCAGCAGTTACTCGACCCAGGGGGCCACCGGGGAGCTGTTTTTT.

The genes are TRBV18 and TRBJ2-5, with D tentatively TRBD1 (5 bases). The CDR3 runs 14 residues. Germline V gene lookup returns CDR1 KGHSH and CDR2 LQKENI. Trimming took off 4 bases at V and 0 bases at J, with 9 bases between the two ends. Here the CDR3 DNA reads TGTGCCAGCTCACACCAGGGAAACCAAGAGACCCAGTACTTC. This translates into CASSHQGNQETQYF.

This rearrangement joins TRBV30 to TRBJ2-7; D possibly corresponds to TRBD2 (6 bases). Germline V gives CDR1 GTSNPN, CDR2 SVGIG (reference sequence). The CDR3 runs 13 residues. Trimming took off 0 bases at V and 2 bases at J, with 8 bases between the two ends. The CDR3 sequence: CAWSVWGAYEQYF. Written as DNA, the CDR3 is TGTGCCTGGAGTGTATGGGGGGCCTACGAGCAGTACTTC.

The gene calls are TRBV11-3 and TRBJ2-5, with 9 bases fitting TRBD1. The V gene's germline CDR1 is SGHNT and CDR2 YENEEA. V lost 5 bases, J lost 1 base, and 11 bases stayed unmatched. The CDR3 extends over 17 amino acids. This CDR3 reads CASSAGTGKISQETQYF. CDR3 DNA: TGTGCCAGCAGCGCCGGGACAGGGAAGATCAGCCAAGAGACCCAGTACTTC.

This clone was counted a few times. The chain carries TRBV28 and TRBJ2-1; 7 bases map to TRBD1. Germline values: CDR1 MDHEN, CDR2 SYDVKM. The junction had 11 bases not matched to a gene; V was cut back by 6 bases and J by 3 bases. CDR3 length: 16 amino acids. CDR3 protein: CASRQTGVNLYNEQFF. CDR3 coding DNA: TGTGCCAGCAGGCAAACAGGGGTAAATCTCTACAATGAGCAGTTCTTC.

This sequence joins TRBV30 and TRBJ1-5; 8 nucleotides match TRBD1. Germline-derived CDR1 and CDR2 are GTSNPN and SVGIG (reference sequence). V lost 3 bases to trimming and J lost 1 base; unmatched junction nucleotides: 11. The CDR3 sequence is 17 residues long. CDR3: CAWRGQGKEGSNQPQHF. Here the CDR3 DNA reads TGTGCCTGGAGAGGACAGGGTAAGGAGGGGAGCAATCAGCCCCAGCATTTT.

The chain carries TRBV25-1 and TRBJ1-1; 7 bases map to TRBD1. Looked up from germline, CDR1 is MGHDK and CDR2 is SYGVNS. This CDR3 is built from 15 residues. Trimming took 4 bases from V and 1 from J; bases not matched to a gene: 6. The CDR3 DNA reads TGTGCCAGCAGTGGACCGGGACAGACGAACACTGAAGCTTTCTTT. Protein: CASSGPGQTNTEAFF.

The chain carries TRBV28 and TRBJ1-1, with 11 bases identical to TRBD1. This CDR3 has 17 residues. Trimming cost V 3 bases and J 7 bases; bases outside gene matches: 13. Per germline, CDR1 MDHEN and CDR2 SYDVKM. The CDR3 DNA is TGTGCCAGCAGTTTGGCGGGACAGGGGGACGGTGGTGGTGAAGCTTTCTTT. It yields the protein CASSLAGQGDGGGEAFF.

This chain joins TRBV7-6 and TRBJ2-1; D perhaps matches TRBD2 (6 bases). Germline-derived CDR1 and CDR2 are SGHVS and FNYEAQ. There are 17 residues in the CDR3. The V end lost 5 bases, the J end lost 5 bases, and 22 bases lay between the germline ends. The CDR3 sequence is CASSVSGTEVLNNEQFF. For the CDR3, the DNA is TGTGCCAGCAGCGTATCCGGGACTGAGGTACTAAACAATGAGCAGTTCTTC. Looking up the rest from reference TRBV7-6 and TRBJ2-1 gives the full variable domain: GAGVSQSPRYKVTKRGQDVALRCDPISGHVSLYWYRQALGQGPEFLTYFNYEAQQDKSGLPNDRFSAERPEGSISTLTIQRTEQRDSAMYRCASSVSGTEVLNNEQFFGPGTRLTVL.

Comment on this clone: Other nucleotide sequences from this sample produce the same CDR3. DNA for the CDR3: TGTGCCAGCAGCCTCGGGACTAGCGGGGGCTACAATGAGCAGTTCTTC. This codes for CASSLGTSGGYNEQFF. The J gene is TRBJ2-1, the V gene TRBV7-9; 14 bases align to TRBD2. The CDR3 runs 16 residues. V shed 5 bases, J shed 3 bases, and the junction held 3 bases outside the gene matches. The germline gives CDR1 SEHNR, CDR2 FQNEAQ (reference sequence).

The CDR3 DNA is TGCAGCGTTGTGGCGGCCCCCTCCTACAATGAGCAGTTCTTC. Its protein is CSVVAAPSYNEQFF. This chain joins TRBV29-1 and TRBJ2-1; D is unclear. Germline CDR1 is SQVTM and CDR2 is ANQGSEA. This CDR3 contains 14 residues. V lost 4 bases, J lost 0 bases, and 10 bases lay in between.

V gene TRBV2 combines with J gene TRBJ2-1, with TRBD2 identical over 13 bases. CDR1 and CDR2 (germline): SNHLY, FYNNEI. V lost 5 bases to trimming and J lost 6 bases; unmatched junction nucleotides: 4. CDR3 size: 15 residues. The CDR3 spells CASSWTSGSFNEQFF. The CDR3 DNA is TGTGCCAGCAGTTGGACTAGCGGGAGCTTCAATGAGCAGTTCTTC.

The CDR3 DNA sequence: TGTGCCAGCAGTTGGGCTAGCGGACTCTACAATGAGCAGTTCTTC. It yields the protein CASSWASGLYNEQFF. The chain uses TRBV7-8 and TRBJ2-1; TRBD2 matches 7 bases. This CDR3 has 15 residues. Germline values: CDR1 SGHVS, CDR2 FQNEAQ. After removal of 6 bases from V and 3 bases from J, the junction contained 8 bases not matched to a gene. Using reference TRBV7-8 and TRBJ2-1 for the parts outside the CDR3, the full variable domain is GAGVSQSPRYKVAKRGQDVALRCDPISGHVSLFWYQQALGQGPEFLTYFQNEAQLDKSGLPSDRFFAERPEGSVSTLKIQRTQQEDSAVYLCASSWASGLYNEQFFGPGTRLTVL.

The chain combines TRBV19 with TRBJ2-3, with TRBD2 matching 10 bases. This CDR3 has 17 amino acids. The germline V gene encodes CDR1 LNHDA and CDR2 SQIVND (reference sequence). Trimming at V came to 1 base and at J to 5 bases, leaving 9 bases not matched to a gene. CDR3 in DNA: TGTGCCAGTAGTATAGGGGGGCTAGCGGGAGAGGTAGATACGCAGTATTTT. Protein product: CASSIGGLAGEVDTQYF.

The CDR3 sequence: CAWSRTARGITGELFF. The CDR3 coding sequence is TGTGCCTGGAGCCGAACCGCCAGGGGGATCACCGGGGAGCTGTTTTTT. The chain links TRBV30 to TRBJ2-2; TRBD1 aligns across 7 bases. J was trimmed by 4 bases and V by 3 bases; bases with no gene match: 11. The CDR3 extends over 16 amino acids. CDR1 GTSNPN and CDR2 SVGIG come from the germline V gene (reference sequence).

The chain couples TRBV29-1 to TRBJ2-5, with D uncertain. The closer fit of TRBJ2-7 to the DNA end suggests the J call may be wrong. Germline CDR1 reads SQVTM; CDR2 reads ANQGSEA. The CDR3 is 11 amino acids. The CDR3 protein is CSVMTGYEQYF. In DNA, the CDR3 is TGCAGCGTTATGACCGGGTACGAGCAGTACTTC.

The chain is built from TRBV27 and TRBJ1-2, with D uncertain. The CDR3 runs to 16 residues. Trimming shortened V by 7 bases and J by 2 bases, and 20 bases separated the two germline ends. Per germline, CDR1 MNHEY and CDR2 SMNVEV (reference sequence). The CDR3 spells CASTPSGWETNYGYTF. DNA for the CDR3: TGTGCCAGCACCCCCTCGGGATGGGAAACCAACTATGGCTACACCTTC.

This clone was counted between two and nine times. This chain uses TRBV19 with TRBJ2-2; 8 bases line up with TRBD2. The CDR3 covers 15 residues. The V gene's germline CDR1 is LNHDA and CDR2 SQIVND (reference sequence). V was pared by 3 bases and J by 7 bases, with 7 bases of the junction left unmatched. As DNA, the CDR3 is TGTGCCAGTAGTATGAGCGGGAGCGCTGTCGGGGAGCTGTTTTTT. It is translated as CASSMSGSAVGELFF.

This clone was seen only once. The chain is built from TRBV19 and TRBJ1-5, with a possible D match to TRBD1 (6 bases). CDR3 length equals 13 residues. The germline V gene has CDR1 LNHDA and CDR2 SQIVND (reference sequence). Written as DNA, the CDR3 is TGTCCGCCCTTAGGGGGTTTAGATCAGCCCCAGCATTTT. Translation: CPPLGGLDQPQHF.